Listed below are T cell receptor beta chains from one sample, sequenced in a study of blood T cell repertoires in COVID-19. The assay was immunoSEQ multiplex PCR, and TCRdb's table has in-frame clones only and misses some. The sample carries 150,000 or so clones, over 80% recorded once. Sequenced material: peripheral blood. The receptors stem from a woman between 70 and 85 years old with acute or convalescent COVID-19. Both conserved end residues are part of each CDR3. A D gene is named only where the DNA matches it firmly. The listing skips clone size in some rows; elsewhere it reads once, few, many or a size class.

D gene: -; V gene: TRBV19; clone size: -; J gene: TRBJ1-5; CDR3 protein: CASSAGGNSNQPQHF; CDR3 DNA: TGTGCCAGTAGTGCTGGGGGGAATAGCAATCAGCCCCAGCATTTT
D gene: TRBD2; V gene: TRBV7-2; clone size: -; J gene: TRBJ2-3; CDR3 protein: CASSPPRSGRAGDTQYF; CDR3 DNA: TGTGCCAGCAGCCCCCCCCGAAGCGGGAGGGCCGGAGATACGCAGTATTTT
D gene: TRBD1; V gene: TRBV30; clone size: -; J gene: TRBJ1-6; CDR3 protein: CAWEQTQGARSPLHF; CDR3 DNA: TGTGCCTGGGAGCAAACACAGGGGGCTCGGTCACCCCTCCACTTT
D gene: -; V gene: TRBV5-8; clone size: -; J gene: TRBJ1-1; CDR3 protein: CASSLISTNTEAFF; CDR3 DNA: TGTGCCAGCAGCTTGATCAGTACGAACACTGAAGCTTTCTTT
D gene: -; V gene: TRBV5-5; clone size: once; J gene: TRBJ1-1; CDR3 protein: CASSQGQNTEAFF; CDR3 DNA: TGTGCCAGCAGCCAGGGACAGAACACTGAAGCTTTCTTT
D gene: -; V gene: TRBV4-1; clone size: -; J gene: TRBJ2-1; CDR3 protein: CASSQGSSARTEQFF; CDR3 DNA: TGCGCCAGCAGCCAAGGGAGCTCCGCTAGAACGGAGCAGTTCTTC
D gene: TRBD1; V gene: TRBV5-4; clone size: -; J gene: TRBJ1-2; CDR3 protein: CASSLEQGAGYTF; CDR3 DNA: TGTGCCAGCAGCTTGGAACAGGGGGCAGGCTACACCTTC
D gene: -; V gene: TRBV29-1; clone size: -; J gene: TRBJ1-2; CDR3 protein: CSVRDTSADYGYTF; CDR3 DNA: TGCAGCGTCCGGGACACCTCGGCTGACTATGGCTACACCTTC
D gene: -; V gene: TRBV2; clone size: -; J gene: TRBJ2-3; CDR3 protein: CASSEALTDTQYF; CDR3 DNA: TGTGCCAGCAGTGAAGCCCTCACAGATACGCAGTATTTT
D gene: TRBD1; V gene: TRBV10-3; clone size: -; J gene: TRBJ2-1; CDR3 protein: CAISAGTGGYLDEQFF; CDR3 DNA: TGTGCCATCAGTGCCGGGACAGGGGGCTATCTGGATGAGCAGTTCTTC
D gene: TRBD2; V gene: TRBV27; clone size: -; J gene: TRBJ2-7; CDR3 protein: CASSLSVWATSGLSILFSYEQYF; CDR3 DNA: TGTGCCAGCAGTTTATCTGTATGGGCGACTAGCGGCCTTAGTATCCTATTCTCCTACGAGCAGTACTTC
D gene: -; V gene: TRBV28; clone size: -; J gene: TRBJ1-2; CDR3 protein: CASRPYPGQGGVGYTF; CDR3 DNA: TGTGCCAGCAGGCCCTACCCGGGGCAGGGAGGTGTTGGCTACACCTTC
D gene: TRBD2; V gene: TRBV27; clone size: once; J gene: TRBJ2-2; CDR3 protein: CASWGPRASGVLKAGELFF; CDR3 DNA: TGTGCCAGCTGGGGGCCAAGGGCTAGCGGGGTTCTTAAGGCCGGGGAGCTGTTTTTT
D gene: -; V gene: TRBV14; clone size: -; J gene: TRBJ2-1; CDR3 protein: CASSRLTPSAYNEQFF; CDR3 DNA: TGTGCCAGCAGCCGACTAACCCCCTCCGCCTACAATGAGCAGTTCTTC
D gene: TRBD2; V gene: TRBV24-1; clone size: -; J gene: TRBJ2-1; CDR3 protein: CATSDPGLAGEDEQFF; CDR3 DNA: TGTGCCACCAGTGATCCGGGACTAGCGGGAGAAGATGAGCAGTTCTTC
D gene: -; V gene: TRBV5-1; clone size: -; J gene: TRBJ1-6; CDR3 protein: CASSPSGQTNSPLHF; CDR3 DNA: TGCGCCAGCAGCCCCTCAGGACAGACCAATTCACCCCTCCACTTT
D gene: -; V gene: TRBV6-2/TRBV6-3; clone size: few; J gene: TRBJ2-2; CDR3 protein: CASSYARVPGELFF; CDR3 DNA: TGTGCCAGCAGTTACGCCAGGGTCCCCGGGGAGCTGTTTTTT
D gene: -; V gene: TRBV6-5; clone size: -; J gene: TRBJ1-6; CDR3 protein: CASKAGAEDSPLHF; CDR3 DNA: TGTGCCAGCAAAGCAGGGGCGGAGGATTCACCCCTCCACTTT
D gene: TRBD1; V gene: TRBV18; clone size: once; J gene: TRBJ2-4; CDR3 protein: CASSPDGTGLHIQYF; CDR3 DNA: TGTGCCAGCTCACCAGACGGGACAGGGTTACACATTCAGTACTTC
D gene: -; V gene: TRBV5-8; clone size: -; J gene: TRBJ1-1; CDR3 protein: CASRQKGGTEAFF; CDR3 DNA: TGTGCCAGCAGACAAAAGGGAGGGACTGAAGCTTTCTTT
D gene: TRBD1; V gene: TRBV12-3/TRBV12-4; clone size: once; J gene: TRBJ1-1; CDR3 protein: CASSLSRGTEAFF; CDR3 DNA: TGTGCCAGCAGTTTAAGCAGGGGGACTGAAGCTTTCTTT
D gene: -; V gene: TRBV5-1; clone size: few; J gene: TRBJ2-7; CDR3 protein: CASSFGAGQNYEQYF; CDR3 DNA: TGCGCCAGCAGCTTTGGCGCGGGACAGAACTACGAGCAGTACTTC
D gene: TRBD1; V gene: TRBV4-3; clone size: -; J gene: TRBJ1-2; CDR3 protein: CASSQRDRGNYGYTF; CDR3 DNA: TGCGCCAGCAGCCAGAGGGACAGGGGAAACTATGGCTACACCTTC
D gene: -; V gene: TRBV30; clone size: -; J gene: TRBJ2-7; CDR3 protein: CAWMSRLKTYEQYF; CDR3 DNA: TGTGCCTGGATGAGTAGACTTAAAACCTACGAGCAGTACTTC
D gene: TRBD1; V gene: TRBV5-4; clone size: -; J gene: TRBJ1-6; CDR3 protein: CASSPGQGPRTYNSPLHF; CDR3 DNA: TGTGCCAGCAGCCCGGGACAGGGGCCAAGAACCTATAATTCACCCCTCCACTTT
D gene: -; V gene: TRBV5-1; clone size: -; J gene: TRBJ2-2; CDR3 protein: CASSLATGMAGELFF; CDR3 DNA: TGCGCCAGCAGCTTGGCTACAGGGATGGCCGGGGAGCTGTTTTTT